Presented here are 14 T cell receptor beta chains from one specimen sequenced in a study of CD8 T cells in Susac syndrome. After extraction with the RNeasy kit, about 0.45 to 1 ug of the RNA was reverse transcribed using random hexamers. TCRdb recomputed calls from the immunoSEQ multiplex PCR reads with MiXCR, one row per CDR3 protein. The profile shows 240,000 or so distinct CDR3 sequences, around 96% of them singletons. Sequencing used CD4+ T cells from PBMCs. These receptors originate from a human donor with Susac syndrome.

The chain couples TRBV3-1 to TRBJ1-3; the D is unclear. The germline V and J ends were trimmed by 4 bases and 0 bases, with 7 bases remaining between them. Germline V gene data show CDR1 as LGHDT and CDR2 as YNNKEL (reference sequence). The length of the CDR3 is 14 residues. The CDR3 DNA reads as TGTGCCAGCAGCCTCCAAGTCTCTGGAAACACCATATATTTT. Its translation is CASSLQVSGNTIYF.

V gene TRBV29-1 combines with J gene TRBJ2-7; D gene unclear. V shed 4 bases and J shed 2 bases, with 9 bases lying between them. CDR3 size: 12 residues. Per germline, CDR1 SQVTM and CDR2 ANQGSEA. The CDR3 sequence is CSVGTDTYEQYF. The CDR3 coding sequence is TGCAGCGTTGGTACAGACACCTACGAGCAGTACTTC.

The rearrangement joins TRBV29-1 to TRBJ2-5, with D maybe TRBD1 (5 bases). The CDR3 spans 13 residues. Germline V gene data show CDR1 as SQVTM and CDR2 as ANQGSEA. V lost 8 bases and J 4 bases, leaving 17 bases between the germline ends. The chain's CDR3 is CSLQTVFGETQYF. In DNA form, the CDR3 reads TGCAGCCTTCAGACAGTTTTTGGAGAGACCCAGTACTTC. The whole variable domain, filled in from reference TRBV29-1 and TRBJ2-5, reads SAVISQKPSRDICQRGTSLTIQCQVDSQVTMMFWYRQQPGQSLTLIATANQGSEATYESGFVIDKFPISRPNLTFSTLTVSNMSPEDSSIYLCSLQTVFGETQYFGPGTRLLVL.

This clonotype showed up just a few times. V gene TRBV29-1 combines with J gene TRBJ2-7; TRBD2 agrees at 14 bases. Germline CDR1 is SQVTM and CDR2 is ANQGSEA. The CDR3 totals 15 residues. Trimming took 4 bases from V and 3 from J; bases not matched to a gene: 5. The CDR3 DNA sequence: TGCAGCGTTGTAGGGACTAGCGGGAGTAACTACGAGCAGTACTTC. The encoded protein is CSVVGTSGSNYEQYF.

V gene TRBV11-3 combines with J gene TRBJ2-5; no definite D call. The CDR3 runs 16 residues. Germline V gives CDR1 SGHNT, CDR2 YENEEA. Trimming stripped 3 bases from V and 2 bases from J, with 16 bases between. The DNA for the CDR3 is TGTGCCAGCAGCTTCTGGGAAGGCTCCCGACAAGAGACCCAGTACTTC. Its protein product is CASSFWEGSRQETQYF.

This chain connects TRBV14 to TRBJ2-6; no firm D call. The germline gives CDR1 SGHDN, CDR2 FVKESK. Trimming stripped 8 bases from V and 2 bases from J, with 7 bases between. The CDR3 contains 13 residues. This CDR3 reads CASGRTGANVLTF. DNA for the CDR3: TGTGCCAGCGGACGGACTGGGGCCAACGTCCTGACTTTC.

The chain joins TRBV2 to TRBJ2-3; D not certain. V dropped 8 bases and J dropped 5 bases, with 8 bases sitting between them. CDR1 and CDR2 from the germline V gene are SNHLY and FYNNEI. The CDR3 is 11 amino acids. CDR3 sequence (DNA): TGTGCCAGCGACGCTAGAGATACGCAGTATTTT. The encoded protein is CASDARDTQYF.

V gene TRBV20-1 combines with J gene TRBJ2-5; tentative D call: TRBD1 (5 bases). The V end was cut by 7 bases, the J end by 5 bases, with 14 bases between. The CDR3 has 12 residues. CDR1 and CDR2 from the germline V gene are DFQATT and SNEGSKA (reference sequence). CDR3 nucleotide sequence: TGCAGTGTAAGGGGCGGTGCGGAGACCCAGTACTTC. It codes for CSVRGGAETQYF.

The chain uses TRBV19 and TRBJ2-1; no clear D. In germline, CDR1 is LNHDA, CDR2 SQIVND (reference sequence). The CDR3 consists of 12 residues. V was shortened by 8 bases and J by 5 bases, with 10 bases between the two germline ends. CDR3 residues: CASATPHNEQFF. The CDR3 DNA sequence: TGTGCCAGTGCAACCCCTCACAATGAGCAGTTCTTC.

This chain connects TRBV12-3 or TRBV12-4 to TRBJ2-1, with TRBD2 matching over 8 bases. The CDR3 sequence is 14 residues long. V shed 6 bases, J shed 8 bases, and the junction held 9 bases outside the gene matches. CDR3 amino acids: CASSPLAAVDEQFF. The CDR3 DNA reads TGTGCCAGCAGCCCACTAGCGGCTGTCGATGAGCAGTTCTTC.

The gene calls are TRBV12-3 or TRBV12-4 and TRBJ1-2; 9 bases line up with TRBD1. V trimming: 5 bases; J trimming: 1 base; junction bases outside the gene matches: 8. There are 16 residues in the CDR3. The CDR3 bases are TGTGCCAGCAGTCCACCCGGGACAGGGCGTAACTATGGCTACACCTTC. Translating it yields CASSPPGTGRNYGYTF.

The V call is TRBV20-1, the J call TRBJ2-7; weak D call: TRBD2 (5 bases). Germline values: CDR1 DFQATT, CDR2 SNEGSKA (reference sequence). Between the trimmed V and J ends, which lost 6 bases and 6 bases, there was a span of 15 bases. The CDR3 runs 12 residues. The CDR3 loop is CSARTPGGEQYF. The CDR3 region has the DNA TGCAGTGCGCGGACTCCAGGAGGCGAGCAGTACTTC.

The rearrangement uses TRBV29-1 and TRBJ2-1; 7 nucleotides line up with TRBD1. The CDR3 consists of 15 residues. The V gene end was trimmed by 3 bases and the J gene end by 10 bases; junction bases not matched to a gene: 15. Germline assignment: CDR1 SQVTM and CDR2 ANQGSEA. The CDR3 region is CSVDLSTTIGGEQFF. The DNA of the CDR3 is TGCAGCGTTGATTTAAGTACGACCATAGGGGGCGAGCAGTTCTTC.

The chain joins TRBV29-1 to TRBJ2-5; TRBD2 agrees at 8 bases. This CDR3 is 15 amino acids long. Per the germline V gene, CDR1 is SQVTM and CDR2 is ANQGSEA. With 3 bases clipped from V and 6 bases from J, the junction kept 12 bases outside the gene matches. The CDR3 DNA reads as TGCAGCGTTGACGTAGCGGGAATGGGTAGACAGACCCAGTACTTC. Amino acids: CSVDVAGMGRQTQYF. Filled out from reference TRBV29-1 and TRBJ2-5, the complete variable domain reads SAVISQKPSRDICQRGTSLTIQCQVDSQVTMMFWYRQQPGQSLTLIATANQGSEATYESGFVIDKFPISRPNLTFSTLTVSNMSPEDSSIYLCSVDVAGMGRQTQYFGPGTRLLVL.